The 30 T cell receptor beta chains reported below all come from one sample, sequenced in a study of blood T cells in healthy people across ages. Then a second PCR, running about 7 to 11 cycles, was carried out with a sample-barcoded 5' primer and a J-beta primer mix. TCRdb reanalysed the 5' RACE reads using MiXCR and keeps one entry per CDR3 protein. The sample yields around 900,000 distinct CDR3 sequences, roughly 51% seen once. The material sequenced was blood. The receptors come from a woman aged 55 to 70 in good health.

This rearrangement joins TRBV4-3 to TRBJ2-7, with 15 nucleotides matching TRBD2. With the DNA end fitting TRBJ2-5 better, the J assignment may be wrong. This CDR3 comprises 20 residues. Germline V gene sequence: CDR1 LGHNA, CDR2 YSLEER. The CDR3 DNA follows: TGCGCCAGCAGCCAAGATTGGACTAGCGGGAGGGCCGTCAAAGAGGGGACCCAGTACTTC. Translated: CASSQDWTSGRAVKEGTQYF.

The genes are TRBV29-1 and TRBJ1-2; 9 positions match TRBD1. The CDR3 spans 13 residues. With 2 bases clipped from V and 7 bases from J, the junction kept 5 bases outside the gene matches. Germline CDR1 is SQVTM and CDR2 is ANQGSEA. Here the CDR3 DNA reads TGCAGCGTTGAAACTTCACAGGGGGCTGGCTACACCTTC. It encodes CSVETSQGAGYTF.

In nucleotides, the CDR3 is TGTGCCAGCAGCTTACTGGACAGAGCTAACTATGGCTACACCTTC. Residues: CASSLLDRANYGYTF. This chain uses TRBV13 with TRBJ1-2, with a weak D call TRBD1 (6 bases). The germline CDR1 and CDR2 sequences are PRHDT and FYEKMQ (reference sequence). The CDR3 is made up of 15 amino acids. V was pared by 2 bases and J by 0 bases, with 10 bases between.

This clonotype has only a few counts. The chain uses TRBV11-2 and TRBJ2-4, with a weak D call TRBD2 (5 bases). CDR3 length: 17 amino acids. Looked up from germline, CDR1 is SGHAT and CDR2 is FQNNGV. V lost 5 bases, J lost 0 bases, and 17 bases lay in between. The CDR3 DNA sequence: TGTGCCAGCAGCCTAGCCTCTGTTTCGATAGCCAAAAACATTCAGTACTTC. Residues: CASSLASVSIAKNIQYF.

The V gene is TRBV7-2, the J gene TRBJ2-3, with D hard to call. Trimming took 7 bases from V and 6 from J, leaving 20 bases between them. The length of the CDR3 is 15 residues. Germline loops: CDR1 SGHTA, CDR2 FQGNSA. The CDR3 sequence: CASTMVQGPTDTQYF. In DNA, the CDR3 is TGTGCCAGCACCATGGTACAAGGCCCCACGGATACGCAGTATTTT.

A note on this clonotype: This may arise from a read error, as a much more abundant clone is one base away. This chain links TRBV15 with TRBJ2-4, with a possible D match to TRBD1 (6 bases). The germline V gene has CDR1 LNHNV and CDR2 YYDKDF (reference sequence). The V end lost 1 base, the J end lost 4 bases, and 11 bases lay between the germline ends. The CDR3 has 15 amino acids. CDR3 coding DNA: TGTGCCACCAGCAGAGCGGTGACAGGAAAAAACATTCAGTACTTC. Protein: CATSRAVTGKNIQYF.

The V and J genes are TRBV27 and TRBJ2-7; D might be TRBD2 (5 bases). Germline-derived CDR1 and CDR2 are MNHEY and SMNVEV (reference sequence). V lost 6 bases and J lost 4, with 16 bases in between. The CDR3 spans 14 residues. The CDR3 protein is CASSPKRFEYEQYF. CDR3 in DNA: TGTGCCAGCAGCCCTAAGCGGTTCGAGTACGAGCAGTACTTC.

The rearrangement uses TRBV9 and TRBJ2-5, with 7 bases identical to TRBD1. Trimming removed 7 bases from V and 1 base from J; junction bases left unmatched: 4. This CDR3 is 13 amino acids long. The germline gives CDR1 SGDLS, CDR2 YYNGEE. CDR3 sequence: CASLGTAQETQYF. CDR3 nucleotide sequence: TGTGCCAGCCTCGGGACAGCCCAAGAGACCCAGTACTTC.

The rearrangement uses TRBV12-3 or TRBV12-4 and TRBJ2-3; D is possibly TRBD2 (5 bases). V gave up 6 bases and J gave up 6 bases, with 19 bases separating them. The CDR3 has 15 amino acids. The CDR3: CASSSQTYPGDTQYF. As DNA, the CDR3 is TGTGCCAGCAGCTCCCAGACCTACCCGGGGGATACGCAGTATTTT.

This clonotype was found many times. The chain carries TRBV2 and TRBJ2-1; weak D call: TRBD2 (6 bases). Germline V gene sequence: CDR1 SNHLY, CDR2 FYNNEI. The CDR3 runs to 16 residues. V was cut by 5 bases and J by 2 bases, with 16 bases left in between. The CDR3: CASSPGAKIPYNEQFF. Here the CDR3 DNA reads TGTGCCAGCAGTCCGGGAGCGAAAATACCCTACAATGAGCAGTTCTTC.

This clonotype was counted only a few times. The rearrangement joins TRBV20-1 to TRBJ2-3, with 9 bases lining up with TRBD2. Unmatched junction bases numbered 7, after V lost 5 bases and J lost 1 base. This CDR3 spans 15 amino acids. Germline V gene sequence: CDR1 DFQATT, CDR2 SNEGSKA (reference sequence). The CDR3: CSAEISGRGTDTQYF. CDR3 sequence (DNA): TGCAGTGCTGAAATTAGCGGGAGAGGCACAGATACGCAGTATTTT.

The chain links TRBV18 to TRBJ2-1; TRBD2 agrees at 10 bases. V lost 8 bases and J lost 5; bases outside the gene matches: 6. The CDR3 spans 14 residues. The germline CDR1 and CDR2 sequences are KGHSH and LQKENI. CDR3 bases: TGTGCCAGCAGAACTAGCGGGAATGACAATGAGCAGTTCTTC. This sequence encodes CASRTSGNDNEQFF.

Only one count was recorded for this clonotype. The chain couples TRBV7-6 to TRBJ2-1; tentative D call: TRBD1 (6 bases). The DNA end is a closer match to TRBJ2-7, so the J assignment may be wrong. CDR1 SGHVS and CDR2 FNYEAQ come from the germline V gene. The CDR3 totals 16 residues. The CDR3 DNA is TGTGCCAGCAGCTTAAACGCGGTACAGGGTTCCAATGAGCAGTACTTC. Translated, it gives CASSLNAVQGSNEQYF.

This clonotype was recorded many times. The DNA of the CDR3 is TGTGCCAGCAGTTTAAGCAGGGAACAAGAGACCCAGTACTTC. It is translated as CASSLSREQETQYF. V usage is TRBV12-3 or TRBV12-4 and J usage is TRBJ2-5; tentative D call: TRBD1 (5 bases). The CDR3 spans 14 residues. V was clipped by 2 bases and J by 2 bases, with 9 bases between them.

In its sample, this clonotype was seen a few times. The chain links TRBV12-3 or TRBV12-4 to TRBJ2-3, with D uncertain. V lost 2 bases to trimming and J lost 6 bases, with 6 bases between them. The CDR3 is 12 amino acids. Written as DNA, the CDR3 is TGTGCCAGCAGTTTACAGAGGGATACGCAGTATTTT. Amino acids: CASSLQRDTQYF.

Remarks on this clonotype: The germline gene is not matched at one end of the junction; a read error may be the cause. This sequence joins TRBV18 and TRBJ2-3; perhaps TRBD2 as D (6 bases). CDR3 length: 16 amino acids. Germline V gene data show CDR1 as KGHSH and CDR2 as LQKENI. In DNA, the CDR3 is TGTGACAGCACCCTCGGGAGTAGCGGCAGCACAGATACGCAGTATTTT. It translates to CDSTLGSSGSTDTQYF.

The J gene is TRBJ2-7, the V gene TRBV6-5; 13 bases align to TRBD2. Germline V CDR1 and CDR2: MNHEY, SVGAGI. CDR3 size: 14 residues. Germline trimming cut 8 bases from V and 3 bases from J; bases unmatched to any gene: 4. CDR3 loop: CASGLAGVNYEQYF. Written as DNA, the CDR3 is TGTGCCAGCGGACTAGCGGGAGTGAACTACGAGCAGTACTTC.

The V call is TRBV29-1, the J call TRBJ2-3; 11 bases agree with TRBD2. The ends lost 1 base at V and 2 bases at J; junction bases unmatched: 5. Germline V gene lookup returns CDR1 SQVTM and CDR2 ANQGSEA. The CDR3 has 16 residues. The CDR3 sequence: CSVEGPGLAVTDTQYF. For the CDR3, the DNA is TGCAGCGTTGAAGGGCCGGGACTAGCGGTCACAGATACGCAGTATTTT.

This sequence joins TRBV20-1 and TRBJ1-5; D is unresolved. The germline gives CDR1 DFQATT, CDR2 SNEGSKA (reference sequence). This CDR3 comprises 12 residues. Trimming stripped 8 bases from V and 6 bases from J, with 14 bases between. CDR3 loop: CSSERPGQPQHF. CDR3 nucleotides: TGCAGTAGCGAGAGGCCGGGTCAGCCCCAGCATTTT.

The chain recombines TRBV7-9 with TRBJ2-7, with a possible D match to TRBD2 (5 bases). Trimming removed 5 bases at V and 0 bases at J, with 11 bases between. CDR1 SEHNR and CDR2 FQNEAQ come from the germline V gene (reference sequence). The CDR3 sequence is 14 residues long. CDR3 in amino acids: CASSPEATSYEQYF. CDR3 nucleotide sequence: TGTGCCAGCAGCCCGGAGGCTACCTCCTACGAGCAGTACTTC.

The V and J genes are TRBV4-1 and TRBJ2-7; 7 bases line up with TRBD2. The CDR3 contains 14 residues. J was trimmed by 0 bases and V by 7 bases; bases with no gene match: 6. CDR1 MGHRA and CDR2 YSYEKL come from the germline V gene. In DNA form, the CDR3 reads TGCGCCAGCATATCCGGGACTATCTCCTACGAGCAGTACTTC. This encodes CASISGTISYEQYF.

This clonotype came up a few times. The rearrangement joins TRBV3-1 to TRBJ2-4; TRBD1 matches at 9 bases. Looked up from germline, CDR1 is LGHDT and CDR2 is YNNKEL (reference sequence). The V segment lost 5 bases and the J segment 2 bases; nucleotides outside the gene matches: 7. The CDR3 length is 16 residues. For the CDR3, the DNA is TGTGCCAGCAGCTCCCGGACAGGGGATACCAAAAACATTCAGTACTTC. Protein: CASSSRTGDTKNIQYF. Together with reference TRBV3-1 and TRBJ2-4, the CDR3 gives the full variable domain: DTAVSQTPKYLVTQMGNDKSIKCEQNLGHDTMYWYKQDSKKFLKIMFSYNNKELIINETVPNRFSPKSPDKAHLNLHINSLELGDSAVYFCASSSRTGDTKNIQYFGAGTRLSVL.

This clonotype has only a few counts. The V gene is TRBV9, the J gene TRBJ2-1, with TRBD1 identical over 7 bases. CDR3 length: 16 residues. The J segment lost 4 bases and the V segment lost 0 bases, leaving 7 bases of the junction unmatched. CDR1 is SGDLS, CDR2 YYNGEE, per germline. DNA for the CDR3: TGTGCCAGCAGCGTAGGCTTGGGGACAGAGTACAATGAGCAGTTCTTC. It translates to CASSVGLGTEYNEQFF.

This clonotype was picked up many times. The chain couples TRBV20-1 to TRBJ2-7; 13 bases agree with TRBD2. The CDR3 has 11 amino acids. The germline V gene encodes CDR1 DFQATT and CDR2 SNEGSKA (reference sequence). CDR3 residues: CGTSGTYEQYF. In nucleotides, the CDR3 is TGCGGGACTAGCGGGACCTACGAGCAGTACTTC.

This clonotype was counted a few times. This sequence joins TRBV4-3 and TRBJ2-5; possibly TRBD1 for D (5 bases). The CDR3 totals 17 residues. Germline V gives CDR1 LGHNA, CDR2 YSLEER. Trimming pared 0 bases from V and 5 bases from J, leaving 19 bases between. CDR3: CASSQDLEQGRVETQYF. The DNA of the CDR3 is TGCGCCAGCAGCCAAGATTTGGAGCAGGGTAGGGTGGAGACCCAGTACTTC.

The chain has TRBV6-1 and TRBJ1-5; no definite D call. The CDR3 consists of 14 residues. Trimming cost V 7 bases and J 6 bases, with 16 bases left between them. Germline values: CDR1 MNHNS, CDR2 SASEGT. CDR3 nucleotides: TGTGCCAGCAAATTTGGTGGCTTCAGTCAGCCCCAGCATTTT. The encoded protein is CASKFGGFSQPQHF.

About this clonotype: This may be a read error, as it is one base from a much larger clone. V and J are TRBV28 and TRBJ2-7; the D gene is possibly TRBD1 (5 bases). V lost 5 bases and J lost 2, with 7 bases in between. CDR1 and CDR2 (germline): MDHEN, SYDVKM. There are 12 residues in the CDR3. CDR3 protein: CASSKTAYEQYF. In DNA, the CDR3 is TGTGCCAGCAGTAAGACAGCCTACGAGCAGTACTTC. Drawing the rest from reference TRBV28 and TRBJ2-7, the complete variable domain is DVKVTQSSRYLVKRTGEKVFLECVQDMDHENMFWYRQDPGLGLRLIYFSYDVKMKEKGDIPEGYSVSREKKERFSLILESASTNQTSMYLCASSKTAYEQYFGPGTRLTVT.

This clonotype has a handful of counts. This chain links TRBV4-1 with TRBJ2-7; 8 positions agree with TRBD2. Germline V gene data show CDR1 as MGHRA and CDR2 as YSYEKL. The CDR3 loop spans 17 amino acids. The J segment lost 3 bases and the V segment lost 2 bases, leaving 12 bases of the junction unmatched. The CDR3 loop is CASSQRPLGTRRYEQYF. As DNA, the CDR3 is TGCGCCAGCAGCCAACGGCCTCTAGGGACTAGACGCTACGAGCAGTACTTC.

Note on this clonotype: A junction boundary mismatches the germline segment, possibly from a read error. The chain joins TRBV7-8 to TRBJ2-3, with 8 bases lining up with TRBD2. Germline V gene data show CDR1 as SGHVS and CDR2 as FQNEAQ. The CDR3 has 15 residues. Written as DNA, the CDR3 is TGTGCCAGCAGCTCTAAACGGGGGGGCACGGATACGCAGTATTTT. This encodes CASSSKRGGTDTQYF.

This clonotype has a handful of counts. The chain is built from TRBV5-1 and TRBJ1-1, with 8 bases fitting TRBD1. The CDR3 is 14 residues long. The germline CDR1 and CDR2 sequences are SGHRS and YFSETQ. The V segment lost 4 bases and the J segment 1 base; nucleotides outside the gene matches: 3. CDR3 region: CASSKGQENTEAFF. CDR3 in DNA: TGCGCCAGCAGCAAGGGACAGGAGAACACTGAAGCTTTCTTT.